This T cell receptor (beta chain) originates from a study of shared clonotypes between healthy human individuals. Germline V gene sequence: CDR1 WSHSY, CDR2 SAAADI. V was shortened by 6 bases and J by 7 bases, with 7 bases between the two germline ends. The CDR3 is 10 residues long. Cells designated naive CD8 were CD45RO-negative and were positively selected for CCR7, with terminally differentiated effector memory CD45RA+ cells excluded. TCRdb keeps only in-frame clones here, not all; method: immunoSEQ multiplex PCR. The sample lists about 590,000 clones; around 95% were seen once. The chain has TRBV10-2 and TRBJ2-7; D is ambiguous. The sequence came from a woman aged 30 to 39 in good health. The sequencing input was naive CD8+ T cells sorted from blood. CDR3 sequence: CASSNDEQYF. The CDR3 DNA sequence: TGCGCCAGCAGCAACGATGAGCAGTACTTC.